This T cell receptor beta chain is drawn from a study of blood T cell repertoires in COVID-19. The CDR3 is 13 residues long. The germline V gene has CDR1 MGHDK and CDR2 SYGVNS. Trimming removed 10 bases from V and 4 bases from J, with 11 bases in between. Data came from immunoSEQ multiplex PCR; TCRdb stores just in-frame clones and leaves some out. The sample yields some 70,000 clones, 80% to 85% seen once. Sequencing used peripheral blood. The source is a woman aged 55-75 years with acute or convalescent COVID-19. The chain joins TRBV25-1 to TRBJ1-6; weak D call: TRBD1 (6 bases). The CDR3 DNA is TGTGCCACGGGTGGACAGTATAATTCACCCCTCCACTTT. Its translation: CATGGQYNSPLHF.